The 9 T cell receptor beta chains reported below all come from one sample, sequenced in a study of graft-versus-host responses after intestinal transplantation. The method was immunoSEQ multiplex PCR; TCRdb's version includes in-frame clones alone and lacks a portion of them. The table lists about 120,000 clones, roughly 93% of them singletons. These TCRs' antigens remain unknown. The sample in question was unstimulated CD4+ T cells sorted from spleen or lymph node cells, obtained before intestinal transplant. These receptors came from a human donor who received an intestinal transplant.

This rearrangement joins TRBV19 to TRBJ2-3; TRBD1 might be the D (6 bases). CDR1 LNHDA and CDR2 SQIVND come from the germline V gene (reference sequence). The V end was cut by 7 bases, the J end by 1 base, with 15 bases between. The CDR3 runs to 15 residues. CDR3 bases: TGTGCCAGTACCCTAAGGGGGAAGGGCACAGATACGCAGTATTTT. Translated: CASTLRGKGTDTQYF. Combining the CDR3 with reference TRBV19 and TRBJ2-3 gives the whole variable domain DGGITQSPKYLFRKEGQNVTLSCEQNLNHDAMYWYRQDPGQGLRLIYYSQIVNDFQKGDIAEGYSVSREKKESFPLTVTSAQKNPTAFYLCASTLRGKGTDTQYFGPGTRLTVL.

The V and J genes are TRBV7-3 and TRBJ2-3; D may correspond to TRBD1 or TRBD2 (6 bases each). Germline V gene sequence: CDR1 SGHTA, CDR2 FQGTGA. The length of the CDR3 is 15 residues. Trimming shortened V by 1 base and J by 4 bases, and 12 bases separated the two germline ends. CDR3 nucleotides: TGTGCCAGCAGCTTAAGGGGGGCACGGTCAGATACGCAGTATTTT. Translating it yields CASSLRGARSDTQYF.

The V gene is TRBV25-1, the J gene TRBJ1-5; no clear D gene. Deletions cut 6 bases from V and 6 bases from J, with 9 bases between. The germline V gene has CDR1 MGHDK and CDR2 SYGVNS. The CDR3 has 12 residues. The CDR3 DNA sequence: TGTGCCAGCAGGGCCCCAGGTCAGCCCCAGCATTTT. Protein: CASRAPGQPQHF. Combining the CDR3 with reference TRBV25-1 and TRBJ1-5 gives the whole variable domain EADIYQTPRYLVIGTGKKITLECSQTMGHDKMYWYQQDPGMELHLIHYSYGVNSTEKGDLSSESTVSRIRTEHFPLTLESARPSHTSQYLCASRAPGQPQHFGDGTRLSIL.

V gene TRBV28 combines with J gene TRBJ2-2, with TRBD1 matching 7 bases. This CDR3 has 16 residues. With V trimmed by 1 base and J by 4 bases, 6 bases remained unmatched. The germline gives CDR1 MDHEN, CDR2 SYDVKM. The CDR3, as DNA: TGTGCCAGCAGTTTATCTGACAGGGTTCTCACCGGGGAGCTGTTTTTT. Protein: CASSLSDRVLTGELFF.

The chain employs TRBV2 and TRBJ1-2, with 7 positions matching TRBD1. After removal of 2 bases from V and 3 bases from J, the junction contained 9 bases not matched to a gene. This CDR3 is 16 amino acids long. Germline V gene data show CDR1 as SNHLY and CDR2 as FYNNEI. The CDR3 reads CASSESGSRGDYGYTF. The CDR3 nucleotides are TGTGCCAGCAGTGAAAGCGGTAGCAGGGGGGACTATGGCTACACCTTC.

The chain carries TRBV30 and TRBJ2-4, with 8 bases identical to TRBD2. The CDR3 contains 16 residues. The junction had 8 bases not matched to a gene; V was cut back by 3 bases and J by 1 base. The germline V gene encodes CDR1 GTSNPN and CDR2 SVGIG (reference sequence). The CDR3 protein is CAWSGGTRRAKNIQYF. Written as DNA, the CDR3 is TGTGCCTGGAGCGGAGGGACTAGAAGGGCCAAAAACATTCAGTACTTC.

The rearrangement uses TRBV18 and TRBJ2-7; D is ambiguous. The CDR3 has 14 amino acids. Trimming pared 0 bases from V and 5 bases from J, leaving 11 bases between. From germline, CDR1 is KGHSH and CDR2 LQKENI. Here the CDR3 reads CASSPPQPRDEQYF. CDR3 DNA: TGTGCCAGCTCACCACCCCAACCTCGAGACGAGCAGTACTTC.

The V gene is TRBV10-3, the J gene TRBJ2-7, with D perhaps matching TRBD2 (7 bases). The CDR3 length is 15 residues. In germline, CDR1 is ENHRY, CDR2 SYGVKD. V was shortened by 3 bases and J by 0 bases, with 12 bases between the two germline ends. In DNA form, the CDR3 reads TGTGCCATCAGTGACCCTCGGGGGGCCTCCTACGAGCAGTACTTC. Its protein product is CAISDPRGASYEQYF.

The CDR3 sequence is CSARGGQGVDKIQETQYF. As DNA, the CDR3 is TGCAGCGCCCGAGGGGGACAGGGGGTAGATAAGATCCAAGAGACCCAGTACTTC. The rearrangement links TRBV29-1 to TRBJ2-5, with 11 positions matching TRBD1. Germline V gene sequence: CDR1 SQVTM, CDR2 ANQGSEA. This CDR3 is built from 18 residues. V shed 7 bases, J shed 1 base, and the junction held 17 bases outside the gene matches.